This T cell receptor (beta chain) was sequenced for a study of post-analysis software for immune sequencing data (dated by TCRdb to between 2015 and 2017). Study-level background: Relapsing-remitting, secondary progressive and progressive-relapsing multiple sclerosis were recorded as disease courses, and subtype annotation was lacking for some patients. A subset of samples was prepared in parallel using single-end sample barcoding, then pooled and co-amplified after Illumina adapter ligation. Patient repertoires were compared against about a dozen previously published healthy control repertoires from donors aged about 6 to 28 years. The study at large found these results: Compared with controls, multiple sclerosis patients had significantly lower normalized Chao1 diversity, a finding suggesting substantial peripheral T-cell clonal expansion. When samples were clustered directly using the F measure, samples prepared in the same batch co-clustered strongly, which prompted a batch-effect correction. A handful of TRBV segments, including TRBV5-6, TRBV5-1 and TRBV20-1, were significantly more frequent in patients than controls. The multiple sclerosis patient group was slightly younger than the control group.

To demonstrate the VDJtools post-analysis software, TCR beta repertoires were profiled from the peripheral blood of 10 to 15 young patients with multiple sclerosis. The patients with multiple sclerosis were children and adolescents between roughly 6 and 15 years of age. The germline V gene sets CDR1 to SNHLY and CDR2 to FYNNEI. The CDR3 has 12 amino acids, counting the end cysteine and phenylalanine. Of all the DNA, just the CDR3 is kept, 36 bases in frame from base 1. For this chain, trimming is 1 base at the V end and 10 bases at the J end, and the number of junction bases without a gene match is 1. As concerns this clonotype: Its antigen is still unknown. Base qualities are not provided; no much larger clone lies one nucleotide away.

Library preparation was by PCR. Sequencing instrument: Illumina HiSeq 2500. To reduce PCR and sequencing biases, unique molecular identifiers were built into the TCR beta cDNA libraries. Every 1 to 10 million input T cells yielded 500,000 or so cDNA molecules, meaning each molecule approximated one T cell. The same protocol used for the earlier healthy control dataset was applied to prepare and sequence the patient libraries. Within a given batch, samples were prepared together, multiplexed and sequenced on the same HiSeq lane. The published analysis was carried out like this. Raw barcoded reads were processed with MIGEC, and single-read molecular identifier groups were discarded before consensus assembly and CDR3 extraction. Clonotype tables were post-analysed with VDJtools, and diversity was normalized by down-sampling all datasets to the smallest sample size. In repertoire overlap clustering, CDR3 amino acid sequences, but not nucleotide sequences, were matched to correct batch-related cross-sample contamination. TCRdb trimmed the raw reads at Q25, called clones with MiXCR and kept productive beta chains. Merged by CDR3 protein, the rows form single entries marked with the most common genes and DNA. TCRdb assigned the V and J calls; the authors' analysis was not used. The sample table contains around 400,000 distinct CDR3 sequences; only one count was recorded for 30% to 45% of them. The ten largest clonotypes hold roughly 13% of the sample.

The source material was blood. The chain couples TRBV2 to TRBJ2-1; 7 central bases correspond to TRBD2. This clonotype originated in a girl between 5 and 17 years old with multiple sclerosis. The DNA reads TGTGCCAGCAGTGAAGACGGGGGGGAGCAGTTCTTC. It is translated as CASSEDGGEQFF.